This T cell receptor (beta chain) was identified during a study of beta chain features in type 1 diabetes. On the study more broadly: Taken together, all samples contributed nearly 110 million examined sorted cells.

This clone has more than one count but fewer than ten. V shed 4 bases and J shed 0 bases, with 7 bases lying between them. This CDR3 is built from 14 residues. Germline lookup yields CDR1 SNHLY and CDR2 FYNNEI. Every bit of the isolated RNA underwent reverse transcription, so sequencing read expressed TCRB transcripts. The method was immunoSEQ multiplex PCR; TCRdb's version includes in-frame clones alone and lacks a portion of them. The table records about 930,000 clones, 17% of them present only once. The sequenced sample was naive CD4+ T cells from blood. The genes are TRBV2 and TRBJ1-5, with D hard to call. The origin of this receptor is a woman under 30 in good health. This CDR3 is CASSAVNSNQPQHF. The CDR3, as DNA: TGTGCCAGCAGTGCGGTAAATAGCAATCAGCCCCAGCATTTT.